Listed below are T cell receptor beta chains from one sample, sequenced in a study of a mutant IDH1 vaccine in newly diagnosed glioma. Profiled with immunoSEQ multiplex PCR; TCRdb holds only in-frame clones, not every one. The sample carries over 55,000 clones, roughly three quarters recorded once. For these receptors, no antigen is known. Specimen: PBMCs, collected from a glioma patient whose treatment included an IDH1 peptide vaccine. Source of these receptors: a woman aged 40 to 50 with glioma. Some clones in this sample may be carry-over from other donors' samples. Both conserved end residues are part of each CDR3. D genes are given only for firm matches. Rows give clone size only sometimes, using once, few, many, or a class for an expanded clone.

TRBV5-1,TRBD2,.,TRBJ2-3,TGCGCCAGCAGCCCAGCCCCAGCGGGGGGCACAGATACGCAGTATTTT,CASSPAPAGGTDTQYF
TRBV11-2,TRBD2,.,TRBJ2-1,TGTGCCAGCAGCTTAGGTCACGGGGGGGTATACAATGAGCAGTTCTTC,CASSLGHGGVYNEQFF
TRBV6-5,TRBD2,.,TRBJ2-5,TGTGCCAGCAGTTACTTCCGGACTAGCGGGGTGGAGACCCAGTACTTC,CASSYFRTSGVETQYF
TRBV18,.,.,TRBJ2-1,TGTGCCAGCCGGGTCGGACGGTCCTACAATGAGCAGTTCTTC,CASRVGRSYNEQFF
TRBV5-1,TRBD1,.,TRBJ1-1,TGCGCCAGCAGCTTTCCGGGACAGGGGGCTGAAGCTTTCTTT,CASSFPGQGAEAFF
TRBV7-9,TRBD2,.,TRBJ2-1,TGTGCCAGCAGCGTAGTAGCGGGGGCGTACAATGAGCAGTTCTTC,CASSVVAGAYNEQFF
TRBV6-6,TRBD1,.,TRBJ1-1,TGTGCCAGCAGTTTCGGACAGGTCACTGAAGCTTTCTTT,CASSFGQVTEAFF
TRBV11-2,.,.,TRBJ1-2,TGTGCCAGCAGCTTGGCTAACTATGGCTACACCTTC,CASSLANYGYTF
TRBV2,.,few,TRBJ1-5,TGTGCCAGCAGTGCTCAGGGGAGGCAGCAGCCCCAGCATTTT,CASSAQGRQQPQHF
TRBV5-1,TRBD1,once,TRBJ1-6,TGCGCCAGCAGCGGAGACAGGGACAATTCACCCCTCCACTTT,CASSGDRDNSPLHF
TRBV30,.,once,TRBJ1-3,TGTGCCTGGAGTAGGAACAGGGCAGCTGGAAACACCATATATTTT,CAWSRNRAAGNTIYF
TRBV4-3,.,.,TRBJ2-2,TGCGCCAGCAGCCAAGATGGGGCCAGCACCGGGGAGCTGTTTTTT,CASSQDGASTGELFF
TRBV14,.,.,TRBJ2-1,TGTGCCAGCAGCCAAGAAGATATAGCGCGGGGACCCAACAATGAGCAGTTCTTC,CASSQEDIARGPNNEQFF
TRBV10-1,TRBD1,.,TRBJ1-4,TGCGCCAGCAGTCCCGGGACAGGGGAAGGAGAAAAACTGTTTTTT,CASSPGTGEGEKLFF
TRBV10-1,.,.,TRBJ2-3,TGCGCCAGCAGTGATGGAGACTTCTCAGATACGCAGTATTTT,CASSDGDFSDTQYF
TRBV9,.,few,TRBJ1-1,TGTGCCACCGGACCGGGGGGCACCACTGAAGCTTTCTTT,CATGPGGTTEAFF
TRBV20-1,.,.,TRBJ2-5,TGCAGTGCGGTCCCAAAAGAGACCCAGTACTTC,CSAVPKETQYF